A single sample gave rise to the 16 T cell receptor beta chains below, sequenced in a study of cytomegalovirus exposure and HLA in healthy donors. 60 Vbeta and 13 Jbeta primers were used in PCR. Here immunoSEQ multiplex PCR was the method, and the copy in TCRdb shows in-frame clones only, minus some. The profile shows about 97,000 clones, roughly 80% of them singletons. The sequenced material came from PBMCs. The receptors stem from a male donor in good health and CMV-seropositive.

The chain employs TRBV29-1 and TRBJ1-2, with 7 bases matching TRBD1. CDR1 and CDR2 from the germline V gene are SQVTM and ANQGSEA. V trimming: 4 bases; J trimming: 4 bases; junction bases outside the gene matches: 3. The CDR3 sequence is 12 residues long. In DNA, the CDR3 is TGCAGCGTTGGGACAGGCGGCTATGGCTACACCTTC. As protein: CSVGTGGYGYTF.

J is TRBJ2-1 and V is TRBV4-2; 11 bases match TRBD2. Germline V gives CDR1 LGHNA, CDR2 YNFKEQ. V lost 5 bases to trimming and J lost 10 bases; unmatched junction nucleotides: 10. This CDR3 contains 15 residues. This CDR3 is CASSILAGESQEQFF. In nucleotides, the CDR3 is TGTGCCAGCAGCATACTAGCGGGAGAATCCCAAGAGCAGTTCTTC.

This clone was observed a handful of times. J is TRBJ2-1 and V is TRBV11-3; 7 nucleotides align to TRBD2. The CDR3 sequence is 15 residues long. From germline, CDR1 is SGHNT and CDR2 YENEEA. J gave up 5 bases and V 3 bases, and 7 bases lay outside the gene matches. The CDR3 protein is CASSLVGGKDNEQFF. As DNA, the CDR3 is TGTGCCAGCAGCTTGGTGGGAGGGAAGGACAATGAGCAGTTCTTC.

This rearrangement joins TRBV6-5 to TRBJ1-2, with D tentatively TRBD1 (5 bases). Per the germline V gene, CDR1 is MNHEY and CDR2 is SVGAGI. Trimming cost V 2 bases and J 3 bases, with 13 bases left between them. The CDR3 totals 15 residues. The CDR3 DNA follows: TGTGCCAGCAGTTACCCTTGGGGCAGTGACTATGGCTACACCTTC. It is translated as CASSYPWGSDYGYTF.

This chain uses TRBV7-2 with TRBJ2-1; D uncertain. This CDR3 spans 12 amino acids. From germline, CDR1 is SGHTA and CDR2 FQGNSA. V was clipped by 3 bases and J by 6 bases, with 6 bases between them. CDR3 region: CASSFFGNEQFF. CDR3 nucleotides: TGTGCCAGCAGCTTTTTCGGCAATGAGCAGTTCTTC.

J is TRBJ2-5 and V is TRBV4-2; 7 bases match TRBD2. Germline V CDR1 and CDR2: LGHNA, YNFKEQ. Trimming removed 8 bases from V and 5 bases from J; junction bases left unmatched: 5. The CDR3 is made up of 12 amino acids. The CDR3, as DNA: TGTGCCAGCGGCGGGAGCGCGGAGACCCAGTACTTC. Residues: CASGGSAETQYF.

CDR3 sequence: CASDPRGSPLHF. CDR3 in DNA: TGTGCCAGCGACCCGCGGGGCTCACCCCTCCACTTT. V gene TRBV6-1 combines with J gene TRBJ1-6; tentatively, D is TRBD1 (5 bases). The CDR3 has 12 amino acids. In germline, CDR1 is MNHNS, CDR2 SASEGT. V was shortened by 8 bases and J by 10 bases, with 12 bases between the two germline ends.

The V gene is TRBV5-6, the J gene TRBJ2-7, with TRBD1 matching 7 bases. Trimming at V came to 2 bases and at J to 3 bases, leaving 2 bases not matched to a gene. Germline loops: CDR1 SGHDT, CDR2 YYEEEE. The CDR3 is 13 amino acids. In nucleotides, the CDR3 is TGTGCCAGCAGCTTTAGGGACAGCTACGAGCAGTACTTC. This gives the protein CASSFRDSYEQYF.

V and J are TRBV27 and TRBJ1-5; D not certain. Trimming shortened V by 10 bases and J by 4 bases, and 14 bases separated the two germline ends. Germline values: CDR1 MNHEY, CDR2 SMNVEV (reference sequence). This CDR3 comprises 13 residues. The CDR3 coding sequence is TGTGCCATCGGGTCATACGGGAATCAGCCCCAGCATTTT. Residues: CAIGSYGNQPQHF.

The CDR3 coding sequence is TGTGCCATCAGTGAAACAGGGGGCGGGGGCAGAGGCTACACCTTC. This encodes CAISETGGGGRGYTF. The chain joins TRBV10-3 to TRBJ1-2, with 9 nucleotides matching TRBD1. Germline V lookup: CDR1 ENHRY, CDR2 SYGVKD. CDR3 size: 15 residues. V lost 3 bases, J lost 8 bases, and 10 bases stayed unmatched.

The rearrangement uses TRBV19 and TRBJ2-1; 9 bases map to TRBD1. The germline CDR1 and CDR2 sequences are LNHDA and SQIVND (reference sequence). After removal of 3 bases from V and 6 bases from J, the junction contained 6 bases not matched to a gene. The CDR3 totals 15 residues. The CDR3 DNA sequence: TGTGCCAGTAGTATTACCGGGACAGGGAGCAATGAGCAGTTCTTC. Protein product: CASSITGTGSNEQFF.

This sequence joins TRBV5-1 and TRBJ2-3; D ambiguous. Per the germline V gene, CDR1 is SGHRS and CDR2 is YFSETQ. The CDR3 runs 16 residues. Trimming stripped 4 bases from V and 0 bases from J, with 15 bases between. CDR3 bases: TGCGCCAGCAGCCCTACCCCGGCGGCTAGCACAGATACGCAGTATTTT. Encoded protein: CASSPTPAASTDTQYF.

This clone was recorded a few times. The V gene is TRBV12-2, the J gene TRBJ2-7; the table's TRBD1 call for D was not verified on the DNA. TRBV12-2 is deemed a pseudogene. The CDR3 has 16 residues. The CDR3 sequence: CASRPSEGQGTREQYF. The CDR3 DNA reads as TGTGCAAGTCGCCCGAGCGAGGGACAGGGAACGAGAGAGCAGTACTTC.

The V call is TRBV29-1, the J call TRBJ1-1, with TRBD1 matching over 9 bases. V lost 4 bases to trimming and J lost 3 bases; unmatched junction nucleotides: 3. Germline CDR1 SQVTM, CDR2 ANQGSEA. CDR3 size: 13 residues. The CDR3: CSVGTGVDTEAFF. DNA of the CDR3: TGCAGCGTTGGGACAGGGGTGGACACTGAAGCTTTCTTT.

The rearrangement links TRBV7-2 to TRBJ1-2; D might be TRBD1 (5 bases). Trimming removed 1 base from V and 8 bases from J, with 11 bases in between. There are 13 residues in the CDR3. Germline CDR1 SGHTA, CDR2 FQGNSA. CDR3 in amino acids: CASSLEYRLGYTF. The CDR3 DNA reads TGTGCCAGCAGCTTAGAGTACAGGCTCGGCTACACCTTC. Complete variable domain (other parts from reference TRBV7-2 and TRBJ1-2): GAGVSQSPSNKVTEKGKDVELRCDPISGHTALYWYRQSLGQGLEFLIYFQGNSAPDKSGLPSDRFSAERTGGSVSTLTIQRTQQEDSAVYLCASSLEYRLGYTFGSGTRLTVV.

This clone was found a few times. This rearrangement joins TRBV28 to TRBJ1-2, with a weak D call TRBD1 (5 bases). CDR1 is MDHEN and CDR2 is SYDVKM in the germline V gene. The CDR3 runs 15 residues. V was cut by 7 bases and J by 1 base, with 16 bases left in between. The chain's CDR3 is CASIPFGGGNYGYTF. DNA for the CDR3: TGTGCCAGCATTCCTTTCGGGGGTGGTAACTATGGCTACACCTTC.